This T cell receptor (beta chain) was identified during a study of blood T cell repertoires in COVID-19 (dated by TCRdb to between 2020 and 2021). With respect to the entire study: Samples from collaborators originated in the United States, Italy and Spain and spanned both the acute and convalescent phases of COVID-19. The prospective study material was composed of cDNA or gDNA derived from T cells, B-cell-depleted T cells, or PBMCs. The dataset comprised deeply sampled blood TCRbeta repertoires from subjects exposed to, actively infected with, or recovered from COVID-19. A freely available public database, intended as a resource for researchers studying the immune response to SARS-CoV-2, is where the repertoires were released. The samples were drawn from the first 160 participants of the ongoing ImmuneRACE study and from some 1,300 subjects provided by 6 global collaborators. The sample metadata nearly always contained a de-identified subject ID, COVID-19 status, age in years and sex. Where HLA class I and class II types were available, the types were taken from metadata supplied by the sample provider, not from assay-based typing.

Enrolling through a virtual design, the prospective study's participants ranged in age from roughly 18 to 95 years and lived across approximately 25 United States geographic areas. In the prospective study, participants were assigned to cohorts based on the clinical history participants reported in a screening survey and a study questionnaire. ImmuneRACE Cohort 3 recovered participants were defined by two consecutive negative NP/OP PCR tests, healthcare professional clearance, or symptom resolution. Each participant in the prospective study had whole blood, serum and a nasopharyngeal or oropharyngeal swab collected by mobile phlebotomists. Prospective study participants could optionally give additional blood draws and questionnaires over an approximately 2-month period. Before DNA extraction, blood samples from the prospective study were shipped at room temperature or frozen. Broader findings and caveats from the paper: How much clinical and demographic metadata was included differed by source and by participant, and the metadata was provided uncurated.

TCRbeta CDR3 regions were amplified from genomic DNA by means of the immunoSEQ Assay, a bias-controlled multiplex PCR. In the original analysis: The number of nucleated cells in each sample was estimated from the amplification of reference gene primers within the assay. To quantify the absolute abundance of each unique TCRbeta CDR3 rearrangement, sequence reads were collapsed and filtered. For each sample, productive Simpson clonality was calculated as the square root of Simpson's diversity index over productive rearrangements. TCRdb obtained this table from immuneACCESS and retained in-frame rearrangements with V and J assigned. These tables miss some clones; where compared with another copy, unresolved V genes account for less than half of the shortfall, and the remainder is unexplained. V, J and clone size reflect that table, while D and trimming were determined from the DNA. Present in this sample are roughly 150,000 clones, roughly 80% of which were seen just once. The biggest ten clones account for about 3.4% of the sample.

A remark on this clone: Its antigen has not been determined. It has no much larger one-base neighbor in the sample; base qualities were not kept.

The sample consisted of PBMCs or T cells enriched from blood (not recorded which). The source of this sequence is an older woman who had recovered from COVID-19.

The sequenced DNA: TGTGCCAGCAGTCTAAGGACAGGGCACGCCGAGCAGTACTTC. Its coded protein is CASSLRTGHAEQYF. The V and J genes are TRBV27 and TRBJ2-7, and 8 junctional nucleotides match TRBD1. V ends up 5 bases short and J 6 bases short, with an unmatched junction base count of 9. Based on the germline V gene (reference sequence), the CDR1 and CDR2 sequences are MNHEY and SMNVEV. The CDR3 has 14 amino acids, counting the end cysteine and phenylalanine. Only the CDR3 portion is preserved as DNA: 42 bases, with reading frame beginning at the first base.